This T cell receptor (beta chain) derives from a study of STAT5B mutations in CD4+ large granular lymphocyte leukemia (dated by TCRdb to about 2022). Describing the broader study: Among healthy controls, the CDR3 'QG' motif was associated with a particular HLA allele. Flow cytometry on FACSCanto II or FACSVerse showed that the purified fractions were more than 95% pure among lymphocytes. TCRbeta repertoires of CD4+ T-cell large granular lymphocyte leukemia patients were compared with those of healthy blood donors.

What the authors observed across the whole study: CD4-sorted patient repertoires appeared more clonal than healthy CD4+ repertoires, and this difference persisted after removing the putative leukemic clones. Enrichment of TRBV06-family usage was observed among the top patient clones (8/27) relative to healthy controls (2/35). Data were not HLA-matched; higher clonality in CD4+ versus CD8+ T-LGLL could reflect the relatively small sample size. The main leukemic clonotypes were found to be private to each patient, although around 24% of the main leukemic clonotypes were detected at low frequency in the non-leukemic repertoires of other patients.

TCRbeta rearrangements were sequenced from genomic DNA using the immunoSEQ assay at survey resolution. The published analysis was carried out like this. In the TCR sequencing data, the smallest productive clonotype frequency that could be detected was 2.59 x 10-5. Only productive TCRbeta rearrangements, meaning sequences that were complete and in-frame, were kept for the analyses. Sample clonality was computed as Simpson clonality in the immunoSEQ Analyzer version 3.0. Clones were categorized by frequency as very rare, small, medium, large (1-20%) or hyperexpanded (>20%). Generation probabilities were estimated with OLGA 1.2.3, V-gene circos plots were made with VDJtools, specificities were looked up in VDJdb, and CDR3 motifs were identified with GLIPH. In TCRdb, the immuneACCESS table is reduced to in-frame sequences with V and J assigned. These tables do not hold every clone; where another copy was compared, an unresolved V gene accounts for under half, and the others remain unexplained. V and J calls and clone size are as listed in that table; D and trimming were resolved from the DNA. The sample table shows around 47,000 clones, and about 80% are seen once. The ten largest clones take up more than 0.3% of the sample.

Buffy coats from roughly 37 blood donors, supplied by the Finnish Red Cross blood service, were used as healthy controls. All TCR-sequenced material derived from peripheral blood: patient blood samples and healthy donor buffy coats. Ficoll-Hypaque gradient centrifugation was used to isolate peripheral blood mononuclear cells. For the healthy controls, CD4+ cells were obtained from buffy coats by magnetic purification. The Gentra Puregene Cell and Tissue kit was used for genomic DNA extraction, and quantification was performed on a Qubit 2.0 fluorometer. In regard to this clone: It has no known antigen specificity. Base qualities are not recorded, but no much larger clone differs from it by a single base.

The CDR3, from cysteine to phenylalanine, totals 17 residues. CDR3 DNA only is kept here, 51 bases in frame from base 1. Compared with germline, V lacks 7 bases and J lacks 5 bases; bases without a gene match: 18. The germline V gene (reference sequence) supplies CDR1 LNHDA and CDR2 SQIVND. The chain employs TRBV19 and TRBJ2-3; the central 7 bases match TRBD1. This TCR derives from a human donor in good health. The sequenced sample consisted of CD4+ T cells from blood buffy coats. The DNA sequence reads TGTGCCAGTACCAGTAATTGGGGTACAGGGGTAGGAGATACGCAGTATTTT. Its coded protein is CASTSNWGTGVGDTQYF.